This TCR beta chain was sequenced during a study of T cells after somatic rescue of genetic block. Some clones are missing from TCRdb's copy, which holds only in-frame ones; the method was immunoSEQ multiplex PCR. The sample holds roughly 55,000 clones, around 96% seen once. Trimming removed 0 bases from V and 2 bases from J; junction bases left unmatched: 6. This CDR3 has 17 amino acids. Germline CDR1 is ENHRY and CDR2 is SYGVKD. The chain links TRBV10-3 to TRBJ2-7, with TRBD1 identical over 11 bases. The TCR originated in a child younger than two. The sequenced sample was peripheral blood mononuclear cells (PBMCs). CDR3 in DNA: TGTGCCATCAGTGAGTCCCAGCCGGGACAGGGGGCCTACGAGCAGTACTTC. Its translation: CAISESQPGQGAYEQYF.